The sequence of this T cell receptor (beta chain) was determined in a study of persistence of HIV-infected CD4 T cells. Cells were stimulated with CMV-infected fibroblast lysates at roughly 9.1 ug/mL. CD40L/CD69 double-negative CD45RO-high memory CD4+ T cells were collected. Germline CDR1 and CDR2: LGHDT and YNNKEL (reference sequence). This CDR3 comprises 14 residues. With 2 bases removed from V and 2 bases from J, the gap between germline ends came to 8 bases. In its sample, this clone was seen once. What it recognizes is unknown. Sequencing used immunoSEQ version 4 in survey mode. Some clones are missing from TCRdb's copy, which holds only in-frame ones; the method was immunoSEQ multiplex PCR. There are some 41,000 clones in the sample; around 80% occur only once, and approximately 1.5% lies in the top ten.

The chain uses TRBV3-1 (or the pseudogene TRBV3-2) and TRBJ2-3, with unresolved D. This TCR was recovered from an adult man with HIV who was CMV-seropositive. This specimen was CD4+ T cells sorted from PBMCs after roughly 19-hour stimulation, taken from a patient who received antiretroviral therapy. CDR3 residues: CASSQRTFTDTQYF. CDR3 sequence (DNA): TGTGCCAGCAGCCAAAGGACGTTCACAGATACGCAGTATTTT.